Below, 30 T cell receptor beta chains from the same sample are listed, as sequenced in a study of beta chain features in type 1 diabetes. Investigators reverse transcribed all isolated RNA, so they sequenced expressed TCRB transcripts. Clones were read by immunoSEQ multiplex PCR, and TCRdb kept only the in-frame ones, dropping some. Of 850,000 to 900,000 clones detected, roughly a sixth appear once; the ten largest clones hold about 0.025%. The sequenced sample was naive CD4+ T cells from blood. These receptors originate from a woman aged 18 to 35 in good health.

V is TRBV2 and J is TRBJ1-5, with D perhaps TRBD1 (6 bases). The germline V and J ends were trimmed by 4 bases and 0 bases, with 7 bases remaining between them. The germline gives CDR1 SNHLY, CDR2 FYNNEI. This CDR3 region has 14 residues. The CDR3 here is CASSVGASNQPQHF. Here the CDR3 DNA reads TGTGCCAGCAGTGTGGGGGCTAGCAATCAGCCCCAGCATTTT.

CDR3: CASSPRIKPTSAQFF. The CDR3 DNA reads as TGTGCCAGCAGTCCGAGGATCAAACCAACGTCTGCGCAGTTCTTC. The chain combines TRBV27 with TRBJ2-1; D is undetermined. The CDR3 runs to 15 residues. Germline V gene lookup returns CDR1 MNHEY and CDR2 SMNVEV (reference sequence). Trimming left V 5 bases short and J 12 bases short, with 23 bases between.

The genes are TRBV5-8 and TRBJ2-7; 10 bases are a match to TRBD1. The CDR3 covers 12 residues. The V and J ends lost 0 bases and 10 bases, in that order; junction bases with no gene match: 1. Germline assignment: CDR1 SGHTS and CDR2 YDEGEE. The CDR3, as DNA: TGTGCCAGCAGCTTGGGGGACAGGGGTCAGTACTTC. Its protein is CASSLGDRGQYF.

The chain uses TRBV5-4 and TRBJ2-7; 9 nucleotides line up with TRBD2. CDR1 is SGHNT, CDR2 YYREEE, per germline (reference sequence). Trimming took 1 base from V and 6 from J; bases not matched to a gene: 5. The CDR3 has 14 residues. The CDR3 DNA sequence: TGTGCCAGCAGCTTGCGCGGGAGGGCCACCGAGCAGTACTTC. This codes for CASSLRGRATEQYF.

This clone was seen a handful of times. The CDR3 region is CASSWGREDEQYF. CDR3 nucleotide sequence: TGTGCCAGCAGCTGGGGGCGAGAGGACGAGCAGTACTTC. The V call is TRBV5-6, the J call TRBJ2-7, with D possibly TRBD1 on 6 matching bases. The length of the CDR3 is 13 residues. CDR1 SGHDT and CDR2 YYEEEE come from the germline V gene. With 3 bases removed from V and 5 bases from J, the gap between germline ends came to 12 bases. Together with reference TRBV5-6 and TRBJ2-7, the CDR3 gives the full variable domain: DAGVTQSPTHLIKTRGQQVTLRCSPKSGHDTVSWYQQALGQGPQFIFQYYEEEERQRGNFPDRFSGHQFPNYSSELNVNALLLGDSALYLCASSWGREDEQYFGPGTRLTVT.

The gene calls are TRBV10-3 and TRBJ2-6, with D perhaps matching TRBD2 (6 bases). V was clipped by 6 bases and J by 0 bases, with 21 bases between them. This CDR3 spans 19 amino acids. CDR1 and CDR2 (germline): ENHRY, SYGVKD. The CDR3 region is CAIRGGTATSISGANVLTF. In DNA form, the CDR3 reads TGTGCCATCAGGGGGGGTACAGCCACATCGATCTCTGGGGCCAACGTCCTGACTTTC.

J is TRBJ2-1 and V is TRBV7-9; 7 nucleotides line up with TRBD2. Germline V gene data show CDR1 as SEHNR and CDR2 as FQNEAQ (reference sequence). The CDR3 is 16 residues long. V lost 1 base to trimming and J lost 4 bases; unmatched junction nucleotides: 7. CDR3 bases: TGTGCCAGCAGCTTAGGGGCGGGACTACAATACAATGAGCAGTTCTTC. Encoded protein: CASSLGAGLQYNEQFF.

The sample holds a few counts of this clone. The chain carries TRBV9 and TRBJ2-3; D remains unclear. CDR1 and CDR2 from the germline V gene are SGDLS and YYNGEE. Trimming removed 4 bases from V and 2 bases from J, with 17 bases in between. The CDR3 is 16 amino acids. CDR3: CASSPHRSLATDTQYF. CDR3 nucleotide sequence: TGTGCCAGCAGCCCCCATCGCAGTCTGGCCACAGATACGCAGTATTTT.

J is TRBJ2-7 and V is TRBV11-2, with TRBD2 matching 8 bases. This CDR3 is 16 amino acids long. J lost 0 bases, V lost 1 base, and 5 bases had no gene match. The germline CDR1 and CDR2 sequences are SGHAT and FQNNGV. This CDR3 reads CASSLVFAGGSYEQYF. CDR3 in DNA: TGTGCCAGCAGCTTAGTCTTTGCGGGGGGCTCCTACGAGCAGTACTTC.

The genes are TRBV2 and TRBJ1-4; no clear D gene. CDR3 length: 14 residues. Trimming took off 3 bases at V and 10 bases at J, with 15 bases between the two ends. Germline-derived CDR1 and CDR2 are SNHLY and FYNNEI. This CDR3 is CASSDVFFIGKLFF. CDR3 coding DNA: TGTGCCAGCAGTGATGTCTTTTTTATCGGAAAACTGTTTTTT.

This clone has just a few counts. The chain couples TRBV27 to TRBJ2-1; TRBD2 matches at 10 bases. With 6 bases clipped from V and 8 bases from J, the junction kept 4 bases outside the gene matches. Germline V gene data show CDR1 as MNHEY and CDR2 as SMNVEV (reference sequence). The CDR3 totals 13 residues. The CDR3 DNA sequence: TGTGCCAGCAGGCTAGCGGGAGACCATGAGCAGTTCTTC. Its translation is CASRLAGDHEQFF.

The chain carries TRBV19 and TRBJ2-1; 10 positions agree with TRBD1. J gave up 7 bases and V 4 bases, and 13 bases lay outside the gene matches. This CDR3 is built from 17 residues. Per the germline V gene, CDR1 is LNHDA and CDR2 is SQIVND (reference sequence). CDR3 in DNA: TGTGCCAGTAGTACAACGAAGGGGACAGGGGAAAGGAATGAGCAGTTCTTC. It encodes CASSTTKGTGERNEQFF.

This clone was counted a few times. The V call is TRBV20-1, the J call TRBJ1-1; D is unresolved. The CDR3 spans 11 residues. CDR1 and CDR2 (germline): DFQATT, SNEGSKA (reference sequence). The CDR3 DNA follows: TGCAGCGATTACATGAACACTGAAGCTTTCTTT. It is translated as CSDYMNTEAFF.

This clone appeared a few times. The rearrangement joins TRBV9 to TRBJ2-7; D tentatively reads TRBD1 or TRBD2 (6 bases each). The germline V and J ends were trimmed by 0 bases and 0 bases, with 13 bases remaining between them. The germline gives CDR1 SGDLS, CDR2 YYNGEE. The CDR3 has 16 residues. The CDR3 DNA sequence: TGTGCCAGCAGCGTAGGCGGGGACACAATCTCCTACGAGCAGTACTTC. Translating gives CASSVGGDTISYEQYF.

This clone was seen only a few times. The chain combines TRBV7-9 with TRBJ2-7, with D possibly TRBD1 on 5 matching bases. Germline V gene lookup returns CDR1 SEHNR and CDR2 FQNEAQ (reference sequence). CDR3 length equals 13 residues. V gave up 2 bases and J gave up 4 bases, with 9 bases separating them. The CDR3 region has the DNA TGTGCCAGCAGCTTATCCCAGGGATACGAGCAGTACTTC. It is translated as CASSLSQGYEQYF.

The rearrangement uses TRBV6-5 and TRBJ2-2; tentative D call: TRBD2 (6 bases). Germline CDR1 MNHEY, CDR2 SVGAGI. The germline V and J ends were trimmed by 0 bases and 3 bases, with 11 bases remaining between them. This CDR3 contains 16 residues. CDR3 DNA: TGTGCCAGCAGTTACTCGGCTAGCGCGTACACCGGGGAGCTGTTTTTT. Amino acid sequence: CASSYSASAYTGELFF.

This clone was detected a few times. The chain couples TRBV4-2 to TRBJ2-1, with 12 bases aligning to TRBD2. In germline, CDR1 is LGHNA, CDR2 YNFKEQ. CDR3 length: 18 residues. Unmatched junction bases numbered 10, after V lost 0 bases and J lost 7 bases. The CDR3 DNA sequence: TGTGCCAGCAGCCAAGATCTGACGACTAGCGGGAGAGGAAATGAGCAGTTCTTC. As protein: CASSQDLTTSGRGNEQFF.

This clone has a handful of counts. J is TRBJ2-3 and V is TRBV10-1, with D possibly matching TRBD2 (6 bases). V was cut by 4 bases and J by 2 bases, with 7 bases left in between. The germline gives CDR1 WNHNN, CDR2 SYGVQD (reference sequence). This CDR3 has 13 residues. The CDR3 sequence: CASSGTITDTQYF. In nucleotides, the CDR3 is TGCGCCAGCAGTGGGACTATCACAGATACGCAGTATTTT.

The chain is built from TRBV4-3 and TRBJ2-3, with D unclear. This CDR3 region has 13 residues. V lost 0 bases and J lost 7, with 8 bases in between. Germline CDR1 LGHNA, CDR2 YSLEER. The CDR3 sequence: CASSQDTINTQYF. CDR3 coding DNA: TGCGCCAGCAGCCAAGATACTATAAATACGCAGTATTTT.

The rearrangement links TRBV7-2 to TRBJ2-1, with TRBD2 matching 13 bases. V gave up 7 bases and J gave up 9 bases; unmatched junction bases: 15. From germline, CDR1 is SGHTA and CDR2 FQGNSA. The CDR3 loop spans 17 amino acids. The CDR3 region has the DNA TGTGCCAGCACCTTCTCCGGCGCGGGACTAGCGGGAAGTGAGCAGTTCTTC. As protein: CASTFSGAGLAGSEQFF.

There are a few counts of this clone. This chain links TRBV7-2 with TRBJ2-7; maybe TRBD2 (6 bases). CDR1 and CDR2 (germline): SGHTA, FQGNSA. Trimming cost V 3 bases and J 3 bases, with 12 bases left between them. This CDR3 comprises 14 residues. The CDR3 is CASSFGLGGYEQYF. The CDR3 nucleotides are TGTGCCAGCAGCTTTGGGTTGGGGGGCTACGAGCAGTACTTC.

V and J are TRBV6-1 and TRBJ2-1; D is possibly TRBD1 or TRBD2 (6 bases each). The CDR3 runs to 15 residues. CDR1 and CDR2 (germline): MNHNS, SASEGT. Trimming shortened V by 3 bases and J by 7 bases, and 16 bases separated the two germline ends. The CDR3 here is CASSDTWRGWNEQFF. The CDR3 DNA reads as TGTGCCAGCAGTGATACTTGGAGGGGGTGGAATGAGCAGTTCTTC.

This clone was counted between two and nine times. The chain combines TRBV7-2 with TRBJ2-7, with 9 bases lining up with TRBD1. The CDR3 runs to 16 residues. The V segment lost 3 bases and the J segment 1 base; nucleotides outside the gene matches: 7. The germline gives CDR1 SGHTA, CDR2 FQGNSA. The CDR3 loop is CASSFSTGGLSYEQYF. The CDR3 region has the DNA TGTGCCAGCAGCTTCTCGACAGGGGGGCTTTCCTACGAGCAGTACTTC. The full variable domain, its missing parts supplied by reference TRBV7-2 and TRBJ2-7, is GAGVSQSPSNKVTEKGKDVELRCDPISGHTALYWYRQSLGQGLEFLIYFQGNSAPDKSGLPSDRFSAERTGGSVSTLTIQRTQQEDSAVYLCASSFSTGGLSYEQYFGPGTRLTVT.

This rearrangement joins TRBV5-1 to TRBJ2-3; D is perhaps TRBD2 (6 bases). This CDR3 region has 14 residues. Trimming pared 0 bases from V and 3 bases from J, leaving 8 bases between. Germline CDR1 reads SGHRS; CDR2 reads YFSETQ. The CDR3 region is CASSLAGETDTQYF. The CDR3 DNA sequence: TGCGCCAGCAGCTTGGCGGGGGAGACAGATACGCAGTATTTT.

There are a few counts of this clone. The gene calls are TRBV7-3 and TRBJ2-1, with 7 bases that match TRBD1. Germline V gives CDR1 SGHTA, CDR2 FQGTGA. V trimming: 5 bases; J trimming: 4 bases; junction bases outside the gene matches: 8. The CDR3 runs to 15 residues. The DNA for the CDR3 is TGTGCCAGCAGCCTCCACGGGACAGATTACAATGAGCAGTTCTTC. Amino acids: CASSLHGTDYNEQFF.

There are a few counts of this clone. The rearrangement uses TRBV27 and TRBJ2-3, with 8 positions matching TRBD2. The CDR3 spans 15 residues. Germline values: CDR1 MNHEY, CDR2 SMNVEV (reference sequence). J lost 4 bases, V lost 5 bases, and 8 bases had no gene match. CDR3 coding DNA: TGTGCCAGCAGTAAGCGGGAGAATAACCCAGATACGCAGTATTTT. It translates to CASSKRENNPDTQYF.

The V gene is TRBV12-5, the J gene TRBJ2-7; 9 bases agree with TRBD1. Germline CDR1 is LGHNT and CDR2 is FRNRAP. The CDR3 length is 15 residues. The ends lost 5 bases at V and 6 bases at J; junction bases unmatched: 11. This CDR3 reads CASGPPGQGVTEQYF. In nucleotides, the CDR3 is TGTGCTAGTGGTCCGCCGGGACAGGGAGTCACCGAGCAGTACTTC.

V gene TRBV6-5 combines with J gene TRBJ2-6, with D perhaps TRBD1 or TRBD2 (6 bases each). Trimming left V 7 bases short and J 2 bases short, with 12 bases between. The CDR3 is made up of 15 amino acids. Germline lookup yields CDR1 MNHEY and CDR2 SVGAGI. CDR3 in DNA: TGTGCCAGCAACGAAAGGGGGGCTGGGGCCAACGTCCTGACTTTC. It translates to CASNERGAGANVLTF.

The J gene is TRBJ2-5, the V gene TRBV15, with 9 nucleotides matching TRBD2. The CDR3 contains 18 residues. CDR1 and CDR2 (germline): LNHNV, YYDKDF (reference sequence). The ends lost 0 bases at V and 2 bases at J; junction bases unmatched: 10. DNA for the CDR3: TGTGCCACCAGCAGAGATAGTCCGGCGGGAGGGCGGCAAGAGACCCAGTACTTC. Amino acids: CATSRDSPAGGRQETQYF.

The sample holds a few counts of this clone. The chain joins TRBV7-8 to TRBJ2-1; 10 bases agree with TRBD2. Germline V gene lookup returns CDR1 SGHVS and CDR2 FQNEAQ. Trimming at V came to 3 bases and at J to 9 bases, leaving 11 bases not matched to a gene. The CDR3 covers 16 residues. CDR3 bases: TGTGCCAGCAGCTTGACTCAACTAGCGGGATTAGTTGAGCAGTTCTTC. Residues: CASSLTQLAGLVEQFF.